This T cell receptor beta chain came from a study of blood T cell repertoires in COVID-19. About the study: Donors in the United States, Italy and Spain gave samples during acute or convalescent COVID-19. PBMCs, B-cell-depleted T cells, or T cells were the source of the cDNA or gDNA that made up the material.

Concerning this clone itself: The same CDR3 can be traced to other DNA sequences in this sample.

Authors' analysis steps: Amplification with reference gene primers provided the estimates of nucleated cell counts. Some clones are missing from TCRdb's copy, which holds only in-frame ones; the method was immunoSEQ multiplex PCR. D and trimming come from the DNA, and the V and J calls and clone size come from that table. This table holds a few hundred thousand clones, roughly 90% found once. CDR3 length: 14 amino acids. The ends were cut back, 6 bases at V and 2 bases at J, with 11 bases in the middle. Germline V gene lookup returns CDR1 ENHRY and CDR2 SYGVKD. Recruited during active infection, patients (from Seattle) were subsequently followed longitudinally.

Source material: peripheral blood. The chain carries TRBV10-3 and TRBJ1-5; D ambiguous. The clonotype originates from a woman in her 30s with COVID-19, enrolled during active disease. The CDR3 sequence is CAISPEGGNQPQHF. The CDR3 DNA is TGTGCCATCAGCCCCGAGGGTGGCAATCAGCCCCAGCATTTT.